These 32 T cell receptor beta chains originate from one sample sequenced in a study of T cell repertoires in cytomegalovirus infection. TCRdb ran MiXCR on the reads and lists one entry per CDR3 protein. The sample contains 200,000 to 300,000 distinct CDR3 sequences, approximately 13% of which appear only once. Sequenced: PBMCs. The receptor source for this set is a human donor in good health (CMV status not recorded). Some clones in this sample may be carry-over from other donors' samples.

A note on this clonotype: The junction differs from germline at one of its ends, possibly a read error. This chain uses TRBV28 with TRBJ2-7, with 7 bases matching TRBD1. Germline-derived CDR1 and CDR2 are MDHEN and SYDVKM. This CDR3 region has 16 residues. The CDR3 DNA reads TGTGCCAGCAGTTCCGGACAGGCCAACCTCCACTACGAGCAGTGCTTC. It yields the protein CASSSGQANLHYEQCF.

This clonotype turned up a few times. The CDR3 spells CASSYDWGTGYTF. CDR3 sequence (DNA): TGTGCCAGCAGTTACGACTGGGGTACTGGCTACACCTTC. The chain combines TRBV6-2 or TRBV6-3 with TRBJ1-2; D gene uncertain. The CDR3 is made up of 13 amino acids. V shed 2 bases and J shed 7 bases, with 11 bases lying between them. Germline V gene sequence: CDR1 MNHEY, CDR2 SVGEGT.

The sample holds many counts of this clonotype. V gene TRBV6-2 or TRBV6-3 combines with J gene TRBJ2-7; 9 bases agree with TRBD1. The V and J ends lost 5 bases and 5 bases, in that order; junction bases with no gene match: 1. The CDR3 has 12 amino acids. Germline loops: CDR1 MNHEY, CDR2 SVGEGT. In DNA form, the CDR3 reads TGTGCCAGCAGTCGGACAGGGGACGAGCAGTACTTC. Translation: CASSRTGDEQYF.

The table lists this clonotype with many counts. The CDR3 coding sequence is TGCGCCAGCAGCCCTCCGGGACTAGCGGCGAACAATGAGCAGTTCTTC. This codes for CASSPPGLAANNEQFF. The chain couples TRBV5-1 to TRBJ2-1; 11 nucleotides agree with TRBD2. The V gene end was trimmed by 4 bases and the J gene end by 5 bases; junction bases not matched to a gene: 8. Germline V gene lookup returns CDR1 SGHRS and CDR2 YFSETQ. The CDR3 length is 16 residues.

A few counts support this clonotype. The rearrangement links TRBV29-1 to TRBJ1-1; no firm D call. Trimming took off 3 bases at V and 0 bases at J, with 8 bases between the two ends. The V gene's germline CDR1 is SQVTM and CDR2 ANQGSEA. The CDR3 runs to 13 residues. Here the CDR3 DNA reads TGCAGCGTTGAGACGGGTATGAACACTGAAGCTTTCTTT. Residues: CSVETGMNTEAFF.

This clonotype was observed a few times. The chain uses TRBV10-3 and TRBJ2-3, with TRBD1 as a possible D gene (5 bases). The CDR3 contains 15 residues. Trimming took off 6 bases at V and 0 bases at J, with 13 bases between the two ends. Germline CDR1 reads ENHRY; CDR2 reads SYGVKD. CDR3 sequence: CAIRVDTRSTDTQYF. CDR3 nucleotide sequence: TGTGCCATCAGGGTGGACACCAGGAGCACAGATACGCAGTATTTT.

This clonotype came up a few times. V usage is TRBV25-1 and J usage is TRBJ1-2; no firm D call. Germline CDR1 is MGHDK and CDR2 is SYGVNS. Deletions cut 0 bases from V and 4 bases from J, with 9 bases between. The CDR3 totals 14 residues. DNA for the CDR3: TGTGCCAGCAGTGAATACGGTGCAGGCTATGGCTACACCTTC. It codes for CASSEYGAGYGYTF.

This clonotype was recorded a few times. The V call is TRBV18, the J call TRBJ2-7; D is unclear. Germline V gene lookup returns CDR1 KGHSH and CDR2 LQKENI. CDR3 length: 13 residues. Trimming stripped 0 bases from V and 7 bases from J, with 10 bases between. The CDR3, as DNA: TGTGCCAGCTCACCACCTTTGCCTGAGGAGCAGTACTTC. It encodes CASSPPLPEEQYF. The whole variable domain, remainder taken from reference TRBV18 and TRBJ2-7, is NAGVMQNPRHLVRRRGQEARLRCSPMKGHSHVYWYRQLPEEGLKFMVYLQKENIIDESGMPKERFSAEFPKEGPSILRIQQVVRGDSAAYFCASSPPLPEEQYFGPGTRLTVT.

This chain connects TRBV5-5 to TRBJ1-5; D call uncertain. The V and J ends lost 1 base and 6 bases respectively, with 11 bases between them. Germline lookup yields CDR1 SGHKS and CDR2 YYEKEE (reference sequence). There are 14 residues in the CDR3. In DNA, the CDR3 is TGTGCCAGCAGCTTGAGGGCAGGCCCTCAGCCCCAGCATTTT. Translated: CASSLRAGPQPQHF.

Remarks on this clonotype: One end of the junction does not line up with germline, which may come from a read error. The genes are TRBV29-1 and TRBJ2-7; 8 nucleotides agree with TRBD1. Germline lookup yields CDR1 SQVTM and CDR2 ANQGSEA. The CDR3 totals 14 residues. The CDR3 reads CSVDLTGASYDQYF. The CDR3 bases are TGCAGCGTTGACCTGACAGGGGCCTCCTACGACCAGTACTTC.

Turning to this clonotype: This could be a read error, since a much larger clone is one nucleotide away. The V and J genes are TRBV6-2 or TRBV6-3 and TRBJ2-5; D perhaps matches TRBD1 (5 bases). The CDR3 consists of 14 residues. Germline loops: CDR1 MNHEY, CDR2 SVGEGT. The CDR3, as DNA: TGTGCCAGCAGTCACCTGGGGCAGCAAGAGACCCCGTACTTC. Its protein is CASSHLGQQETPYF.

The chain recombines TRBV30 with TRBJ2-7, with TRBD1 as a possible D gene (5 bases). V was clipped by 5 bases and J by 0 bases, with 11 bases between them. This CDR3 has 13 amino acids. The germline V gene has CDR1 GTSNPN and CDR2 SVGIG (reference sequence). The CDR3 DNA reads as TGTGCCTGGGCACCCGACAGCTCCTACGAGCAGTACTTC. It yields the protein CAWAPDSSYEQYF.

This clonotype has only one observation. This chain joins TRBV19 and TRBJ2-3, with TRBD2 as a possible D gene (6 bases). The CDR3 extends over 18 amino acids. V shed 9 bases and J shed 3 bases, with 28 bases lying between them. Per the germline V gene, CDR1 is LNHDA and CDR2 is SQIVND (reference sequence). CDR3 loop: CASDKGPRSGRGTDTQYF. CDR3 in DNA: TGTGCCAGCGATAAGGGCCCTCGCTCGGGGCGGGGAACAGATACGCAGTATTTT. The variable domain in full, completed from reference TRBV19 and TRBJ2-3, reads DGGITQSPKYLFRKEGQNVTLSCEQNLNHDAMYWYRQDPGQGLRLIYYSQIVNDFQKGDIAEGYSVSREKKESFPLTVTSAQKNPTAFYLCASDKGPRSGRGTDTQYFGPGTRLTVL.

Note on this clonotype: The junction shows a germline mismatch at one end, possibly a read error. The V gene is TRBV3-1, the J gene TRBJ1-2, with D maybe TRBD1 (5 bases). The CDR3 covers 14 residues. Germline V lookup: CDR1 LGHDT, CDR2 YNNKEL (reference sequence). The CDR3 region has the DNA TGTGCCAGCTGCCAAATCAGGGAGGAGCGCGGCTACACCTTC. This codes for CASCQIREERGYTF.

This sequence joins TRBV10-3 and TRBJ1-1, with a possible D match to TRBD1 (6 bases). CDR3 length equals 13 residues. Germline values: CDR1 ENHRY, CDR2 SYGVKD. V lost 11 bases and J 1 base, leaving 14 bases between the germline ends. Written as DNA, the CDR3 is TGTGCCTCCAGACGACAGGCGAACACTGAAGCTTTCTTT. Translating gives CASRRQANTEAFF.

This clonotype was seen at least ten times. The CDR3 DNA is TGTGCCAGCAGCTTCGGGACTAGCGCACAAGAGACCCAGTACTTC. It is translated as CASSFGTSAQETQYF. J is TRBJ2-5 and V is TRBV7-8, with TRBD2 matching 10 bases. The CDR3 has 15 amino acids. Germline CDR1 SGHVS, CDR2 FQNEAQ. V shed 3 bases, J shed 2 bases, and the junction held 3 bases outside the gene matches.

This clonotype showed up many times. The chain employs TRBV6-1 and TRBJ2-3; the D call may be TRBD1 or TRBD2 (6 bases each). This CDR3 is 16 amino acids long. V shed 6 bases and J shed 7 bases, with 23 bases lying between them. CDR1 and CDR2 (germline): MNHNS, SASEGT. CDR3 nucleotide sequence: TGTGCCAGCAGCTCCCCGGGAGTAAGGGGGGCGTATACGCAGTATTTT. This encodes CASSSPGVRGAYTQYF.

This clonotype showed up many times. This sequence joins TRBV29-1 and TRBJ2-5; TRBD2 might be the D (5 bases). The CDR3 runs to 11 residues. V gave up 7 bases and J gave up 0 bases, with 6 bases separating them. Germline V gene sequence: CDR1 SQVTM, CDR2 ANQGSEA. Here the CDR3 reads CSAGNQETQYF. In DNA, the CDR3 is TGCAGCGCCGGGAACCAAGAGACCCAGTACTTC. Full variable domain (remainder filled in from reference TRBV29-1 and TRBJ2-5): SAVISQKPSRDICQRGTSLTIQCQVDSQVTMMFWYRQQPGQSLTLIATANQGSEATYESGFVIDKFPISRPNLTFSTLTVSNMSPEDSSIYLCSAGNQETQYFGPGTRLLVL.

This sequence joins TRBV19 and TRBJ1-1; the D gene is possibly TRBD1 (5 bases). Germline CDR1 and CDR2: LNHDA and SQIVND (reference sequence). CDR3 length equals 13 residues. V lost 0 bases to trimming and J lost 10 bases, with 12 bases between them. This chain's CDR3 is CASSIDHKGAAFF. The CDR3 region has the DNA TGTGCCAGTAGTATAGATCATAAAGGGGCAGCTTTCTTT.

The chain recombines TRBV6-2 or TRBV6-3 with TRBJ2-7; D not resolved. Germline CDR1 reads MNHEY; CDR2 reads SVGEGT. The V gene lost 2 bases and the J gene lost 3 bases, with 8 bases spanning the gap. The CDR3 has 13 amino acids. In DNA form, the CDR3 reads TGTGCCAGCAGTTACGACTCTTTCTACGAGCAGTACTTC. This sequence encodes CASSYDSFYEQYF.

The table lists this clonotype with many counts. The CDR3 coding sequence is TGTGCCAGTAGCTCCTATCAAGGAACTCCGCACGAGCAGTACTTC. Protein: CASSSYQGTPHEQYF. The chain recombines TRBV19 with TRBJ2-7, with D hard to call. V lost 6 bases and J 5 bases, leaving 20 bases between the germline ends. The germline CDR1 and CDR2 sequences are LNHDA and SQIVND (reference sequence). The CDR3 has 15 residues.

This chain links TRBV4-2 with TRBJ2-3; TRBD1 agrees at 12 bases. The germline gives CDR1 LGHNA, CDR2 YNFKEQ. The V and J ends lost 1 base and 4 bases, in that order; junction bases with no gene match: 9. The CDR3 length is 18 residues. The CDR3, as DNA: TGTGCCAGCAGCCAAGTTCCACCGGGACAGGGGGCAGCAGATACGCAGTATTTT. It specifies CASSQVPPGQGAADTQYF.

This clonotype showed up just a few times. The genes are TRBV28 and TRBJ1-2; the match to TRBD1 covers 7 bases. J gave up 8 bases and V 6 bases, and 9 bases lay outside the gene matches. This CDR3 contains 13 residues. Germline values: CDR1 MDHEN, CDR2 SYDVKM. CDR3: CASRRQGIDGYTF. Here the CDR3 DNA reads TGTGCCAGCAGGCGACAGGGAATTGACGGCTACACCTTC.

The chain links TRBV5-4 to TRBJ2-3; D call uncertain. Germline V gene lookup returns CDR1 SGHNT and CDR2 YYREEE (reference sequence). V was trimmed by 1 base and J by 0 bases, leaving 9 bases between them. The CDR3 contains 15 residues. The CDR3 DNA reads TGTGCCAGCAGCTTGTACGGATTTAGCACAGATACGCAGTATTTT. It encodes CASSLYGFSTDTQYF.

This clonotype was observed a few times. DNA for the CDR3: TGTGCCAGCAGGGGCACTGTAGGCAATCAGCCCCAGCATTTT. This gives the protein CASRGTVGNQPQHF. The V and J genes are TRBV6-4 and TRBJ1-5; D call uncertain. In germline, CDR1 is MRHNA, CDR2 SNTAGT. The germline V and J ends were trimmed by 6 bases and 2 bases, with 11 bases remaining between them. CDR3 size: 14 residues.

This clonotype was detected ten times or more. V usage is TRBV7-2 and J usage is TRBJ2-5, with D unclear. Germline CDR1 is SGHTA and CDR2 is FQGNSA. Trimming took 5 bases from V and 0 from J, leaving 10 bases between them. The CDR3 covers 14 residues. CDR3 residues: CASSPGRDQETQYF. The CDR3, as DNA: TGTGCCAGCAGCCCAGGACGAGACCAAGAGACCCAGTACTTC.

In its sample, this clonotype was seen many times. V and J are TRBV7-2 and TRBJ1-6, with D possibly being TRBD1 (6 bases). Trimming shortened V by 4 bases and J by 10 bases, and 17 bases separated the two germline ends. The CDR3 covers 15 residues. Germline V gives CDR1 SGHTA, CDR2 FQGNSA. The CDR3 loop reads CASSSQQGRGSPLHF. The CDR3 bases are TGTGCCAGCAGCTCCCAACAGGGTCGAGGATCACCCCTCCACTTT.

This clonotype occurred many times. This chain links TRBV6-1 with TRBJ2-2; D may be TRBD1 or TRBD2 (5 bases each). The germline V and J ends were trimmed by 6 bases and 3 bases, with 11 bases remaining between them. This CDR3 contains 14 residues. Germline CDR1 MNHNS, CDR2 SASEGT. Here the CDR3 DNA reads TGTGCCAGCAGGTCTATGGGGGACACCGGGGAGCTGTTTTTT. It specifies CASRSMGDTGELFF.

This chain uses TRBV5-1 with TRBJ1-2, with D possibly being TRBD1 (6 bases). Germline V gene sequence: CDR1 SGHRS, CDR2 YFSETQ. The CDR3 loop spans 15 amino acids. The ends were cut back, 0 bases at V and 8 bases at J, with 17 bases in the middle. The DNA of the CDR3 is TGCGCCAGCAGCTTGGCCACAGGGACACACGACGGCTACACCTTC. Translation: CASSLATGTHDGYTF.

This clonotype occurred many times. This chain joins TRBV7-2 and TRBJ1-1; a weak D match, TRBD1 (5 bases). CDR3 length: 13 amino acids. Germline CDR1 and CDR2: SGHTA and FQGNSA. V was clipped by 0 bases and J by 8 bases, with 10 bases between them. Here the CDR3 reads CASSLARGREAFF. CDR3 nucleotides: TGTGCCAGCAGCTTAGCGAGGGGTAGAGAAGCTTTCTTT.

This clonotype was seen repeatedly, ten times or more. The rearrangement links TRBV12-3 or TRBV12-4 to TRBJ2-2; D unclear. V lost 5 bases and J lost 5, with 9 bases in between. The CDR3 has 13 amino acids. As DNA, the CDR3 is TGTGCCAGCAGTCCTCTGATGACCGGGGAGCTGTTTTTT. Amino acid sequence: CASSPLMTGELFF.

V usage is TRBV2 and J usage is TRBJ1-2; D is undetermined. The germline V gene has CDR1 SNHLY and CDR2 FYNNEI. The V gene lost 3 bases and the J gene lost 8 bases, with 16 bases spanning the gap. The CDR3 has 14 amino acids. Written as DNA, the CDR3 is TGTGCCAGCAGTGATTCAGGAAGGGAAAAAGGCTACACCTTC. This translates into CASSDSGREKGYTF.